Listed here are 6 T cell receptor beta chains from one sample, sequenced in a study of T cells in Graves' hyperthyroidism and ophthalmopathy. Template material for amplifying TCR beta CDR3 regions consisted of RNA transcripts. Carried out on the TCR CDR3, a first-round RT-PCR used the HTBI primer set. TCRdb re-analysed the multiplex PCR reads in MiXCR, keeping a single row per CDR3 protein. The repertoire holds hundreds of thousands of distinct CDR3 sequences, roughly 21% seen once, with roughly 50% in the top ten. The sample comprised blood. These receptors originate from a man aged 40-49 years with Graves' ophthalmopathy.

Concerning this clonotype: Possible read error: a much larger clone is one base away. Since the CDR3 does not end with the conserved phenylalanine or tryptophan, this likely comes from a read error. The chain joins TRBV2 to TRBJ1-1, with 12 bases that match TRBD1. Germline CDR1 and CDR2: SNHLY and FYNNEI. This CDR3 has 18 amino acids. J gave up 5 bases and V 5 bases, and 15 bases lay outside the gene matches. In nucleotides, the CDR3 is TGTGCCAGCAGTCCCCCCCTACGGGACAGGGGGCTAAAGACTGAAGCTTTCTCT. Translating gives CASSPPLRDRGLKTEAFS.

In its sample, this clonotype was seen many times. CDR3 sequence: CASSRLTPLNTEAFF. The DNA for the CDR3 is TGTGCCAGCAGCCGCTTGACACCGCTGAACACTGAAGCTTTCTTT. The chain recombines TRBV14 with TRBJ1-1; no clear D gene. V lost 4 bases and J lost 0, with 12 bases in between. Germline values: CDR1 SGHDN, CDR2 FVKESK. CDR3 length equals 15 residues. The whole variable domain, filled in from reference TRBV14 and TRBJ1-1, reads EAGVTQFPSHSVIEKGQTVTLRCDPISGHDNLYWYRRVMGKEIKFLLHFVKESKQDESGMPNNRFLAERTGGTYSTLKVQPAELEDSGVYFCASSRLTPLNTEAFFGQGTRLTVV.

The J gene is TRBJ1-1, the V gene TRBV6-2 or TRBV6-3; 7 bases map to TRBD1. The germline V gene has CDR1 MNHEY and CDR2 SVGEGT. The CDR3 runs to 14 residues. V dropped 11 bases and J dropped 5; count of bases not matched to a gene: 14. The CDR3 here is CASSGRQGETEAFF. The CDR3 nucleotides are TGTGCCTCGAGTGGAAGACAGGGAGAGACTGAAGCTTTCTTT.

The chain joins TRBV5-4 to TRBJ2-7, with a possible D match to TRBD1 (6 bases). Germline values: CDR1 SGHNT, CDR2 YYREEE (reference sequence). The CDR3 contains 13 residues. The V gene lost 8 bases and the J gene lost 1 base, with 13 bases spanning the gap. The CDR3 sequence: CASSIGQSYEQYF. CDR3 nucleotide sequence: TGTGCCAGTAGTATAGGACAGTCCTACGAGCAGTACTTC.

This clonotype was observed many times. CDR3 protein: CASSLDSSNTGELFF. DNA for the CDR3: TGTGCCAGCAGTCTCGACAGCTCGAACACCGGGGAGCTGTTTTTT. The gene calls are TRBV2 and TRBJ2-2; D perhaps matches TRBD1 (5 bases). Trimming took off 5 bases at V and 0 bases at J, with 10 bases between the two ends. There are 15 residues in the CDR3. Looked up from germline, CDR1 is SNHLY and CDR2 is FYNNEI. The full variable domain, in which reference TRBV2 and TRBJ2-2 provide the parts outside the CDR3, is EPEVTQTPSHQVTQMGQEVILRCVPISNHLYFYWYRQILGQKVEFLVSFYNNEISEKSEIFDDQFSVERPDGSNFTLKIRSTKLEDSAMYFCASSLDSSNTGELFFGEGSRLTVL.

This clonotype was detected only a few times. This chain uses TRBV6-2 or TRBV6-3 with TRBJ2-5; 7 nucleotides match TRBD2. The CDR3 consists of 17 residues. Germline V gene sequence: CDR1 MNHEY, CDR2 SVGEGT. V shed 2 bases and J 5 bases; nucleotides not matched to a gene: 14. The CDR3, as DNA: TGTGCCAGCAGTTACGTTGGCGGGGAGGGCCGGAGGGAGACCCAGTACTTC. This gives the protein CASSYVGGEGRRETQYF.